This T cell receptor (beta chain) was recorded in a study of blood T cell repertoires in COVID-19. Under the authors' procedure: Amplification from reference gene primers served as the basis for estimated nucleated cell counts. Sequencing used immunoSEQ multiplex PCR; TCRdb keeps in-frame clones, though not all of them. The V and J calls and the clone size are those of that table, but D and trimming were determined from the DNA. The sample yields some 220,000 clones, 80% to 90% seen once. Looked up from germline, CDR1 is SQVTM and CDR2 is ANQGSEA. Trimming shortened V by 7 bases and J by 3 bases, and 12 bases separated the two germline ends. The CDR3 has 12 residues.

This clonotype originated in a woman between 18 and 29 years old in a cohort exposed to, infected with or recovered from COVID-19 (not recorded which). The chain combines TRBV29-1 with TRBJ1-1, with a possible D match to TRBD1 (6 bases). The sample consisted of PBMCs or T cells enriched from blood (not recorded which). This CDR3 reads CSGRQVYTEAFF. Here the CDR3 DNA reads TGCAGCGGGCGACAGGTTTACACTGAAGCTTTCTTT.